This T cell receptor (beta chain) was profiled in a study of T cell clones after liver transplantation. At the level of the study: TCRbeta sequencing after a pre-transplant mixed lymphocyte reaction identified graft-donor-reactive clones, later tracked in post-transplant blood. Subjects received no induction therapy and standard immunosuppression until randomization at 12-24 months post-transplant. Draws occurred before transplant, before withdrawal, and after complete or failed withdrawal.

Data came from immunoSEQ multiplex PCR; TCRdb stores just in-frame clones and leaves some out. This repertoire shows roughly 100,000 clones, about 81% found once; its top ten account for approximately 0.93%. Study results and caveats: Rather than being deleted, graft donor-reactive T cells may have moved into the graft.

Germline CDR1 is ENHRY and CDR2 is SYGVKD. This CDR3 comprises 14 residues. The ends were cut back, 8 bases at V and 6 bases at J, with 18 bases in the middle. In the case of this clone: Its specificity is not known.

This receptor was obtained from a human donor who received a liver transplant. Sequences were derived from CD4+ T cells from blood, sampled before liver transplant. This chain uses TRBV10-3 with TRBJ2-3; D not resolved. CDR3 bases: TGTGCCATCTCAGACGGCGCTTCGTTGGATACGCAGTATTTT. Translated, it gives CAISDGASLDTQYF.